Below, 7 T cell receptor beta chains from the same sample are listed, as sequenced in a study of sequential checkpoint blockade in melanoma. The table came from immunoSEQ multiplex PCR; TCRdb's copy has only in-frame clones and leaves some out. The sample holds 40,000 or so clones, 86% seen once. Specified treatment: randomized to nivolumab then ipilimumab (arm A) or the reverse (arm B). The sequencing here drew on CD8+ T cells sorted from blood (inferred from file names), taken from a patient given nivolumab and ipilimumab in sequence. The receptors were sampled from a human donor with melanoma.

This clone was observed once. The chain employs TRBV4-1 and TRBJ1-4; D gene unclear. CDR1 MGHRA and CDR2 YSYEKL come from the germline V gene. The CDR3 runs to 14 residues. The V gene lost 5 bases and the J gene lost 8 bases, with 15 bases spanning the gap. The CDR3 is CASSGSRGEEKLFF. The CDR3, as DNA: TGCGCCAGCAGCGGGTCTCGAGGCGAAGAAAAACTGTTTTTT.

The chain links TRBV27 to TRBJ2-7, with D perhaps TRBD1 (5 bases). CDR1 and CDR2 from the germline V gene are MNHEY and SMNVEV (reference sequence). V shed 5 bases and J shed 7 bases, with 18 bases lying between them. The CDR3 has 14 residues. In DNA form, the CDR3 reads TGTGCCAGCAGTCATAGTACCCAGGGATGGGAGCAGTACTTC. Translated: CASSHSTQGWEQYF.

The CDR3, as DNA: TGTGCCAGCAGTTACATAGCGGGAGACTACGAGCAGTACGTC. Amino acid sequence: CASSYIAGDYEQYV. The J gene is TRBJ2-7, the V gene TRBV27, with TRBD2 matching 9 bases. The ends lost 4 bases at V and 3 bases at J; junction bases unmatched: 4. Germline V gives CDR1 MNHEY, CDR2 SMNVEV (reference sequence). The CDR3 is 14 residues long.

This chain links TRBV9 with TRBJ2-2; no clear D gene. Trimming took off 3 bases at V and 5 bases at J, with 14 bases between the two ends. The CDR3 has 15 residues. Germline V lookup: CDR1 SGDLS, CDR2 YYNGEE. DNA of the CDR3: TGTGCCAGCAGCGGACATTCCAGGTGGACCGGGGAGCTGTTTTTT. Protein sequence: CASSGHSRWTGELFF.

V gene TRBV9 combines with J gene TRBJ2-2; 7 nucleotides match TRBD1. The V segment lost 2 bases and the J segment 3 bases; nucleotides outside the gene matches: 10. The CDR3 sequence is 17 residues long. CDR1 is SGDLS and CDR2 is YYNGEE in the germline V gene. The CDR3 loop reads CASSVGTTGTDTGELFF. In DNA form, the CDR3 reads TGTGCCAGCAGCGTCGGAACGACAGGGACAGACACCGGGGAGCTGTTTTTT.

The chain recombines TRBV4-1 with TRBJ2-7, with TRBD2 identical over 8 bases. J lost 3 bases, V lost 0 bases, and 4 bases had no gene match. The CDR3 covers 15 residues. Germline CDR1 reads MGHRA; CDR2 reads YSYEKL. The CDR3 is CASSQEEAGGYEQYV. The DNA of the CDR3 is TGCGCCAGCAGCCAAGAAGAGGCGGGAGGCTACGAGCAGTACGTC.

Written as DNA, the CDR3 is TGTGCCAGCAGTGAAGCTGAGGGCTATAGCAATCAGCCCCAGCATTTT. This sequence encodes CASSEAEGYSNQPQHF. The rearrangement joins TRBV6-1 to TRBJ1-5; D gene unclear. The CDR3 is 16 residues long. The germline gives CDR1 MNHNS, CDR2 SASEGT. V gave up 0 bases and J gave up 0 bases, with 9 bases separating them.